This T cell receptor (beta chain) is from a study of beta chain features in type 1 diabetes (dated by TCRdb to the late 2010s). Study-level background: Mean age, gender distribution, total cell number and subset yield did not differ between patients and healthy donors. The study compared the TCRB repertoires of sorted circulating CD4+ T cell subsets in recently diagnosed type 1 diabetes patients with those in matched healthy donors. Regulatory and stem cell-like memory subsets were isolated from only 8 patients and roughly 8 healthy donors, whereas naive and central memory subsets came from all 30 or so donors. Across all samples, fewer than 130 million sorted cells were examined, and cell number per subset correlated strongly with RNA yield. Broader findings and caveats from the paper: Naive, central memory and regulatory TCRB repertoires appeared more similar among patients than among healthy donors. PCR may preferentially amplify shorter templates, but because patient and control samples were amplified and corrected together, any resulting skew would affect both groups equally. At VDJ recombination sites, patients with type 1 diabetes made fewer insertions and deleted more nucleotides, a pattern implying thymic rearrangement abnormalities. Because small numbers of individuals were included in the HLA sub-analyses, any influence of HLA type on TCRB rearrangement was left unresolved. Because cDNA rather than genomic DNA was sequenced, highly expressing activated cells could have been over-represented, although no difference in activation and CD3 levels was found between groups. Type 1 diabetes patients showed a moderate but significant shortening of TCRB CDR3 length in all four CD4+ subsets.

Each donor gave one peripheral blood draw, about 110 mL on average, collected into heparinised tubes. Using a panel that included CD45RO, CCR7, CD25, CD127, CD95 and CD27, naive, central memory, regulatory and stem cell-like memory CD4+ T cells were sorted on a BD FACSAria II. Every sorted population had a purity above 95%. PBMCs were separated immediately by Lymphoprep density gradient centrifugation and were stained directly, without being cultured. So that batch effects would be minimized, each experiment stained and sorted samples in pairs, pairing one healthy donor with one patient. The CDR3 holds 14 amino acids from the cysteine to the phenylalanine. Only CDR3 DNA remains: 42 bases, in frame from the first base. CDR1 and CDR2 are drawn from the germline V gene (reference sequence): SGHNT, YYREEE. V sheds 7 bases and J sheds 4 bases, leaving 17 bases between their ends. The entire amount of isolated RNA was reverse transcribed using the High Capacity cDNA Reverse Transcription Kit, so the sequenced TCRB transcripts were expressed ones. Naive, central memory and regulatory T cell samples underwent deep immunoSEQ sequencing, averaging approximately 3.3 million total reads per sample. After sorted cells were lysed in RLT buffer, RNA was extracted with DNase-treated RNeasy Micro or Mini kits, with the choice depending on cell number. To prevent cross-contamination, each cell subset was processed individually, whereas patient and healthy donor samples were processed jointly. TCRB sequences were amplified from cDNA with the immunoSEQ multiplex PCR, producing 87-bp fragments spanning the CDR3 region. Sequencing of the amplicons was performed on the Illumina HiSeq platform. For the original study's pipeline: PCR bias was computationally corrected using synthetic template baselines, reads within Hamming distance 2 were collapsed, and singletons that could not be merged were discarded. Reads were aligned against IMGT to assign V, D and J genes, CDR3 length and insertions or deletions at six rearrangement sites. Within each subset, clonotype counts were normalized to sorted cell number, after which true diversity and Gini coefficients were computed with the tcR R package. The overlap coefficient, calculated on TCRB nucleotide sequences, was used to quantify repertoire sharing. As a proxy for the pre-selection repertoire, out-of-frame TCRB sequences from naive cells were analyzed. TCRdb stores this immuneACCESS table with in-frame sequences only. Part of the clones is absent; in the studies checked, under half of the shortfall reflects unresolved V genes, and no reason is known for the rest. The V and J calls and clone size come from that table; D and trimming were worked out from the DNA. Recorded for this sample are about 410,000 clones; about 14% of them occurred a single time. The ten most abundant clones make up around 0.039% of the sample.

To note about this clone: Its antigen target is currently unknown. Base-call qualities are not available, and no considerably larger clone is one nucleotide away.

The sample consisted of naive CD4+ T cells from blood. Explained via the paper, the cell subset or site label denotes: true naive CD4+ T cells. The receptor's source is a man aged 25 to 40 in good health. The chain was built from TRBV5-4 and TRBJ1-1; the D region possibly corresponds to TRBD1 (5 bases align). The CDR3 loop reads CASQATGGSTEAFF. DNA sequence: TGTGCCAGCCAAGCAACAGGAGGTAGCACTGAAGCTTTCTTT. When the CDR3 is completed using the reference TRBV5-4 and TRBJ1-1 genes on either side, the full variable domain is ETGVTQSPTHLIKTRGQQVTLRCSSQSGHNTVSWYQQALGQGPQFIFQYYREEENGRGNFPPRFSGLQFPNYSSELNVNALELDDSALYLCASQATGGSTEAFFGQGTRLTVV.